These T cell receptor beta chains were read from a single sample in a study of CD4 T cells in relation to SARS-CoV-2 and coronaviruses. The table came from immunoSEQ multiplex PCR; TCRdb's copy has only in-frame clones and leaves some out. The table has some 68,000 clones, 80% to 95% seen once; the top ten hold approximately 0.21%. Sequences were obtained from naive CD4+ T cells from PBMCs. These receptors all stem from a human donor in good health. The CDR3 runs from the conserved cysteine through the conserved F or W. The D gene is left open where the match is weak. Some rows have no size entry. The others give once, few or many, or a class for an expanded clone.

TRBV3-1/TRBV3-2	.	.	TRBJ1-2	TGTGCCAGCAGCCCCTCCCGGACGGGGAGTCATGGCTACACCTTC	CASSPSRTGSHGYTF
TRBV4-2	.	.	TRBJ1-2	TGTGCCAGCAGCCAAGACCGGGGTCCCTATGGCTACACCTTC	CASSQDRGPYGYTF
TRBV28	TRBD1	.	TRBJ1-3	TGTGCCAGCAGATACAGGGGCCACTCATCTGGAAACACCATATATTTT	CASRYRGHSSGNTIYF
TRBV5-4	.	.	TRBJ1-1	TGTGCCAGCAGCTTGTTCAAGGGCACTGGGTACACTGAAGCTTTCTTT	CASSLFKGTGYTEAFF
TRBV14	TRBD2	.	TRBJ2-3	TGTGCCAGCAGCCAAGCAGCGGGGACTTACACAGATACGCAGTATTTT	CASSQAAGTYTDTQYF
TRBV6-6	TRBD2	.	TRBJ2-5	TGTGCCAGCAGTACCCTAGCGGGCAGGGCGGGAGAGACCCAGTACTTC	CASSTLAGRAGETQYF
TRBV5-1	TRBD2	once	TRBJ2-3	TGCGCCAGCAGCTTGGTGCCTAGCGGGAGGGCCACGCAGTATTTT	CASSLVPSGRATQYF
TRBV28	TRBD2	.	TRBJ2-5	TGTGCCAGCAGCCCCTCGAGGGGGGCGGGAGGGAGGGAGACCCAGTACTTC	CASSPSRGAGGRETQYF
TRBV7-8	TRBD1	once	TRBJ1-6	TGTGCCAGCAGCTTAAGGCAGGGGGCAATTTCACCCCTCCACTTT	CASSLRQGAISPLHF
TRBV6-5	TRBD1	.	TRBJ1-3	TGTGCCAGCCGGACAGGGCAAAGGGGCACCATATATTTT	CASRTGQRGTIYF
TRBV29-1	TRBD1	.	TRBJ2-5	TGCAGCGCGCGCAGGGGACAGGGGGCAGAGACCCAGTACTTC	CSARRGQGAETQYF
TRBV29-1	.	.	TRBJ2-3	TGCAGCGCCCACCCACACAGCGGGGATACGCAGTATTTT	CSAHPHSGDTQYF
TRBV6-6	TRBD1	.	TRBJ1-2	TGTGCCAGCAGTAAACAGGGGGCCGCTAACTATGGCTACACCTTC	CASSKQGAANYGYTF
TRBV18	.	.	TRBJ2-3	TGTGCCAGCTCAACACAATCCAGCACAGATACGCAGTATTTT	CASSTQSSTDTQYF
TRBV5-1	.	.	TRBJ2-3	TGCGCCAGCAGCTTCGCGTCAACTAGCACAGATACGCAGTATTTT	CASSFASTSTDTQYF
TRBV6-4	TRBD1	.	TRBJ2-7	TGTGCCAGCAGCCGGGGACAGAAGCAGTACTTC	CASSRGQKQYF
TRBV18	.	few	TRBJ1-2	TGTGCCAGCTCACCATCCACGGTACCCCATAACTATGGCTACACCTTC	CASSPSTVPHNYGYTF
TRBV28	.	.	TRBJ2-5	TGTGCCAGCAGTTCTACCCTGGGCGGGGACCGCCAAGAGACCCAGTACTTC	CASSSTLGGDRQETQYF
TRBV5-1	.	.	TRBJ2-1	TGCGCCAGCAGCGACAGAGACAGGACAACCTACAATGAGCAGTTCTTC	CASSDRDRTTYNEQFF
TRBV28	.	.	TRBJ1-5	TGTGCCAGCAGGCCAGACAGTTACTATAGCAATCAGCCCCAGCATTTT	CASRPDSYYSNQPQHF
TRBV18	.	.	TRBJ2-7	TGTGCCAGCTCACTGGGCCCAGGGGATGTCGAGCAGTACTTC	CASSLGPGDVEQYF
TRBV7-2	.	.	TRBJ1-2	TGTGCCAGCAGCTTTGACAGAAACTATGGCTACACCTTC	CASSFDRNYGYTF
TRBV19	.	.	TRBJ1-5	TGTGCCAGTAGTATATGGGACAGCAATCAGCCCCAGCATTTT	CASSIWDSNQPQHF
TRBV3-1/TRBV3-2	.	.	TRBJ1-5	TGTGCCAGCAGCCAACTTGCGGGGTACGAGCCCCAGCATTTT	CASSQLAGYEPQHF
TRBV2	TRBD1	.	TRBJ2-7	TGTGCCAGCAGTTCGACAGGGGGCCGAGGCTACGAGCAGTACTTC	CASSSTGGRGYEQYF
TRBV18	.	once	TRBJ1-2	TGTGCCAGCTCACCAGTGGGGGCGGACTATGGCTACACCTTC	CASSPVGADYGYTF
TRBV5-1	TRBD2	.	TRBJ2-3	TGCGCCAGCAGCTTGATAAGCGGGGCCCCCACAGATACGCAGTATTTT	CASSLISGAPTDTQYF
TRBV28	TRBD1	.	TRBJ2-5	TGTGCCAGCGGGACCTACAGGGGTCGAGAGACCCAGTACTTC	CASGTYRGRETQYF
TRBV5-4	.	.	TRBJ2-6	TGTGCCAGCAGCTTGGGTGGGGTTGGTGGGGCCAACGTCCTGACTTTC	CASSLGGVGGANVLTF
TRBV6-5	.	once	TRBJ1-2	TGTGCCAGCAGTTACGGGCAGGGCTTGCGCGGCTACACCTTC	CASSYGQGLRGYTF
TRBV7-9	.	.	TRBJ1-1	TGTGCCAGCAGCTTAACTGAAGCTTTCTTT	CASSLTEAFF
TRBV14	.	.	TRBJ2-7	TGTGCCAGCAGCCCGCTACTTGGGGAAAGCTACGAGCAGTACTTC	CASSPLLGESYEQYF
TRBV7-9	.	.	TRBJ2-2	TGTGCCAGCAGCTATTCCGGGGGCACGAACACCGGGGAGCTGTTTTTT	CASSYSGGTNTGELFF
TRBV6-4	.	.	TRBJ2-7	TGTGCCAGCAGTGACAATGGGTCATACGAGCAGTACTTC	CASSDNGSYEQYF
TRBV6-5	TRBD1	.	TRBJ1-4	TGTGCCAGCAGTTACTCGACAGGGGTAGCTGAAAAACTGTTTTTT	CASSYSTGVAEKLFF
TRBV3-1/TRBV3-2	.	few	TRBJ1-3	TGTGCCAGCAGCCAAGCAGGGGCTGGAAACACCATATATTTT	CASSQAGAGNTIYF
TRBV5-4	TRBD2	.	TRBJ2-5	TGTGCCAGCAGCTTGGAACTAGCGGGGCAAGAGACCCAGTACTTC	CASSLELAGQETQYF
TRBV19	.	once	TRBJ2-2	TGTGCCAGTAGTATAACCAGGGTGGCGACCGGGGAGCTGTTTTTT	CASSITRVATGELFF
TRBV5-5	TRBD1	.	TRBJ2-3	TGTGCCAGCAGCCCGGGACAGGGGGCGACAGATACGCAGTATTTT	CASSPGQGATDTQYF
TRBV3-1/TRBV3-2	.	.	TRBJ1-5	TGTGCCAGCAGCCAAGGGGGAGCAAATCAGCCCCAGCATTTT	CASSQGGANQPQHF
TRBV6-5	.	.	TRBJ1-4	TGTGCCAGCAGTTACGATCCAGGAATAGGGGAAAAACTGTTTTTT	CASSYDPGIGEKLFF
TRBV21-1	.	.	TRBJ2-2	TGTGCCAGCAGCAAATGGAATGGGGACAGCTACACCGGGGAGCTGTTTTTT	CASSKWNGDSYTGELFF
TRBV29-1	TRBD1	.	TRBJ2-7	TGCAGCGTTGAGACAGGGTTCCGCGAGCAGTACTTC	CSVETGFREQYF
TRBV6-2/TRBV6-3	.	.	TRBJ2-5	TGTGCCAGCAGTTACTTCGGCGCGGGGGCCAAAGAGACCCAGTACTTC	CASSYFGAGAKETQYF
TRBV27	TRBD1	.	TRBJ1-1	TGTGCCAGCAGTCCTCGACAGGGAAGGGCTTTCTTT	CASSPRQGRAFF